These 13 T cell receptor beta chains came from one sample sequenced in a study of blood T cell repertoires in COVID-19. Method: immunoSEQ multiplex PCR; TCRdb's copy keeps in-frame clones and lacks some. The profile shows 360,000 or so clones, 85% to 90% of them singletons. The sample consisted of PBMCs or T cells enriched from blood (not recorded which). These receptors were taken from a woman in her 30s who had recovered from COVID-19.

The table lists this clone with many counts. The chain employs TRBV27 and TRBJ1-6; D unclear. Germline V gives CDR1 MNHEY, CDR2 SMNVEV (reference sequence). The CDR3 contains 15 residues. The V and J ends lost 6 bases and 8 bases respectively, with 17 bases between them. In DNA form, the CDR3 reads TGTGCCAGCAGAACCGGGAGTGGATCACATTCACCCCTCCACTTT. Encoded protein: CASRTGSGSHSPLHF.

CDR3 in DNA: TGCGCCAGCAGCTTGAGCGGGCTGAGGGGTGAAAAACTGTTTTTT. Protein: CASSLSGLRGEKLFF. The chain has TRBV5-1 and TRBJ1-4; D is perhaps TRBD1 (5 bases). Germline loops: CDR1 SGHRS, CDR2 YFSETQ. The V end lost 1 base, the J end lost 7 bases, and 14 bases lay between the germline ends. The CDR3 has 15 amino acids.

The CDR3 reads CASSMTGTAENYGYTF. CDR3 in DNA: TGTGCCAGCAGCATGACCGGGACAGCAGAAAACTATGGCTACACCTTC. This chain uses TRBV5-6 with TRBJ1-2, with 7 bases matching TRBD1. CDR3 length: 16 amino acids. The V gene end was trimmed by 4 bases and the J gene end by 2 bases; junction bases not matched to a gene: 11. Germline assignment: CDR1 SGHDT and CDR2 YYEEEE.

The chain uses TRBV7-2 and TRBJ1-4; D ambiguous. The CDR3 length is 13 residues. CDR1 is SGHTA, CDR2 FQGNSA, per germline. Deletions cut 5 bases from V and 5 bases from J, with 9 bases between. This CDR3 is CASSPRVNEKLFF. In DNA form, the CDR3 reads TGTGCCAGCAGCCCCCGGGTCAATGAAAAACTGTTTTTT.

The chain has TRBV5-6 and TRBJ1-4, with TRBD1 matching 8 bases. J lost 1 base, V lost 3 bases, and 2 bases had no gene match. Germline V gene sequence: CDR1 SGHDT, CDR2 YYEEEE. The CDR3 extends over 15 amino acids. CDR3 DNA sequence: TGTGCCAGCAGCTACGACAGGGGAACTAATGAAAAACTGTTTTTT. Its protein is CASSYDRGTNEKLFF. Together with reference TRBV5-6 and TRBJ1-4, the CDR3 gives the full variable domain: DAGVTQSPTHLIKTRGQQVTLRCSPKSGHDTVSWYQQALGQGPQFIFQYYEEEERQRGNFPDRFSGHQFPNYSSELNVNALLLGDSALYLCASSYDRGTNEKLFFGSGTQLSVL.

This clone was seen a single time. The CDR3, as DNA: TGTGCCAGCAGCGACACCAGACCGCCTTGGCAGTACTTC. This codes for CASSDTRPPWQYF. This chain uses TRBV7-9 with TRBJ2-7; D not certain. Trimming removed 5 bases at V and 9 bases at J, with 17 bases between. This CDR3 region has 13 residues. CDR1 and CDR2 from the germline V gene are SEHNR and FQNEAQ (reference sequence). The whole variable domain, filled in from reference TRBV7-9 and TRBJ2-7, reads DTGVSQNPRHKITKRGQNVTFRCDPISEHNRLYWYRQTLGQGPEFLTYFQNEAQLEKSRLLSDRFSAERPKGSFSTLEIQRTEQGDSAMYLCASSDTRPPWQYFGPGTRLTVT.

The V gene is TRBV2, the J gene TRBJ2-5; perhaps TRBD1 as D (5 bases). V lost 4 bases and J lost 4, with 16 bases in between. This CDR3 is built from 15 residues. Germline V CDR1 and CDR2: SNHLY, FYNNEI. The CDR3 nucleotides read TGTGCCAGCAGTGTTATAAAGCCAGGGCGAGAGACCCAGTACTTC. This sequence encodes CASSVIKPGRETQYF.

The chain recombines TRBV6-5 with TRBJ1-1; D uncertain. CDR1 and CDR2 (germline): MNHEY, SVGAGI. The ends were cut back, 6 bases at V and 8 bases at J, with 16 bases in the middle. The CDR3 totals 13 residues. The CDR3 DNA reads TGTGCCAGCAGACCAGACCCCAGGAAAGAAGCTTTCTTT. Translating it yields CASRPDPRKEAFF.

The genes are TRBV5-1 and TRBJ2-7; tentatively, D is TRBD1 (6 bases). Trimming cost V 2 bases and J 0 bases, with 21 bases left between them. The CDR3 loop spans 18 amino acids. The germline CDR1 and CDR2 sequences are SGHRS and YFSETQ. The CDR3 sequence: CASSLTRSQGSSSYEQYF. Written as DNA, the CDR3 is TGCGCCAGCAGCTTAACTCGATCACAGGGATCAAGCTCCTACGAGCAGTACTTC.

The chain recombines TRBV5-6 with TRBJ1-1, with D possibly TRBD1 on 5 matching bases. CDR3 length equals 17 residues. In germline, CDR1 is SGHDT, CDR2 YYEEEE. Deletions cut 0 bases from V and 3 bases from J, with 18 bases between. CDR3 residues: CASSLEGFSRWDTEAFF. The CDR3 nucleotides read TGTGCCAGCAGCTTGGAGGGGTTTTCCAGGTGGGACACTGAAGCTTTCTTT.

The chain uses TRBV6-5 and TRBJ1-6; D is unclear. Trimming left V 6 bases short and J 0 bases short, with 9 bases between. The CDR3 has 15 amino acids. Germline V gives CDR1 MNHEY, CDR2 SVGAGI. Written as DNA, the CDR3 is TGTGCCAGCAGCTTTGAGAGCTCCTATAATTCACCCCTCCACTTT. Residues: CASSFESSYNSPLHF.

V and J are TRBV6-5 and TRBJ2-7, with TRBD2 identical over 10 bases. This CDR3 is 15 amino acids long. The ends lost 5 bases at V and 1 base at J; junction bases unmatched: 5. Per the germline V gene, CDR1 is MNHEY and CDR2 is SVGAGI. Here the CDR3 reads CASSPRLAGSYEQYF. For the CDR3, the DNA is TGTGCCAGCAGTCCCAGACTAGCGGGTTCCTACGAGCAGTACTTC.

The chain carries TRBV7-9 and TRBJ1-3; D is ambiguous. The V end lost 7 bases, the J end lost 4 bases, and 17 bases lay between the germline ends. The germline gives CDR1 SEHNR, CDR2 FQNEAQ (reference sequence). This CDR3 contains 15 residues. CDR3 coding DNA: TGTGCCAGCAAAAAATTGCCCGGGGAGGGAAACACCATATATTTT. This codes for CASKKLPGEGNTIYF.